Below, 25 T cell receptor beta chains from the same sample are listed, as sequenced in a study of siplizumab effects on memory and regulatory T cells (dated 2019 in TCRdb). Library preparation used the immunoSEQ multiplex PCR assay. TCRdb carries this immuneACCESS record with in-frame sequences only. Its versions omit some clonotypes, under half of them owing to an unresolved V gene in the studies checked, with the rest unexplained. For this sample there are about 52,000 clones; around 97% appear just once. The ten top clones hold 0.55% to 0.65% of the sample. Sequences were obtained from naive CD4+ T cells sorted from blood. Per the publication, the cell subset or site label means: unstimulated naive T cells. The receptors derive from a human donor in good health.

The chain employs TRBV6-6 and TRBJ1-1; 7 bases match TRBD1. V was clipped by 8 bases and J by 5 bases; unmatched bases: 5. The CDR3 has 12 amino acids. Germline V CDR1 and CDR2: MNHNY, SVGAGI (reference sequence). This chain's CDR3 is CASATTGTEAFF. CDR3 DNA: TGTGCCAGCGCAACGACAGGGACTGAAGCTTTCTTT.

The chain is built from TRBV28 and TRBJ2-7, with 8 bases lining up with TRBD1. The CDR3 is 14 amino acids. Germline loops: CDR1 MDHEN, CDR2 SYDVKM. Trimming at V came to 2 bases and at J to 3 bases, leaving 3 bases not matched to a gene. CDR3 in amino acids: CASSLQGASYEQYF. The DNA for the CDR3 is TGTGCCAGCAGTTTACAGGGGGCCAGCTACGAGCAGTACTTC.

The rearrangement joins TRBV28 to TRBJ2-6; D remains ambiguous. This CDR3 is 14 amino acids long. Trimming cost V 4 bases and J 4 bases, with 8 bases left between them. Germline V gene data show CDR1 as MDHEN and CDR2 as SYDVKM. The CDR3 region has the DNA TGTGCCAGCAGTTGGCAGCCCGGGGCCAACGTCCTGACTTTC. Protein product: CASSWQPGANVLTF.

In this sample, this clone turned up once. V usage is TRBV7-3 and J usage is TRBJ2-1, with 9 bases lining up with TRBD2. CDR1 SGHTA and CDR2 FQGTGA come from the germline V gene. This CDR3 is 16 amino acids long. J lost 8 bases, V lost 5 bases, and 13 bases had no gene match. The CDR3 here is CASSPRGGRASDEQFF. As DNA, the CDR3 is TGTGCCAGCAGCCCACGGGGCGGGAGGGCAAGCGATGAGCAGTTCTTC.

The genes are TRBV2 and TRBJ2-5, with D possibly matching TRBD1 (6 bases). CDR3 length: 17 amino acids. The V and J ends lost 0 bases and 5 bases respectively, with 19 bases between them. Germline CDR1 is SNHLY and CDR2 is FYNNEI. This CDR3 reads CASSEANIRQGSETQYF. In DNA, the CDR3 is TGTGCCAGCAGTGAAGCTAACATACGGCAGGGGAGCGAGACCCAGTACTTC.

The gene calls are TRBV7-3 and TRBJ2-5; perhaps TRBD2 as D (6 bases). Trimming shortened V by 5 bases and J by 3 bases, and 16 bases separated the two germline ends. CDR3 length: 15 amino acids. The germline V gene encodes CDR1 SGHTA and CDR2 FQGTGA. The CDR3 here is CASSGPGVREETQYF. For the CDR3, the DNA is TGTGCCAGCAGCGGGCCGGGGGTACGCGAAGAGACCCAGTACTTC.

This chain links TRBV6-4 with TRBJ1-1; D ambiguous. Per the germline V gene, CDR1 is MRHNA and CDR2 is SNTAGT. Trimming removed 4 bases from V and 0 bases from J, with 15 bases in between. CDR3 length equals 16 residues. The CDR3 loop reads CASSAEIALMNTEAFF. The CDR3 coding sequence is TGTGCCAGCAGTGCCGAGATAGCCCTCATGAACACTGAAGCTTTCTTT.

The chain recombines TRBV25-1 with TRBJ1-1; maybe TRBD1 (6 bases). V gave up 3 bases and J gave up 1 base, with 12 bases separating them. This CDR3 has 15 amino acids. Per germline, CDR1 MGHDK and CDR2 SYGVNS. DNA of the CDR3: TGTGCCAGCAGTGACCTAAGGACAGAGAACACTGAAGCTTTCTTT. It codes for CASSDLRTENTEAFF.

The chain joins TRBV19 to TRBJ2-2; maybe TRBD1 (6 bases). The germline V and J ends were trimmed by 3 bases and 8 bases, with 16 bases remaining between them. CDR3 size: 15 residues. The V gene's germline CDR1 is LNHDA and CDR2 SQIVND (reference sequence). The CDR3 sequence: CASSILTGTRGELFF. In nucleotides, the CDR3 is TGTGCCAGTAGTATTTTGACAGGCACACGAGGGGAGCTGTTTTTT.

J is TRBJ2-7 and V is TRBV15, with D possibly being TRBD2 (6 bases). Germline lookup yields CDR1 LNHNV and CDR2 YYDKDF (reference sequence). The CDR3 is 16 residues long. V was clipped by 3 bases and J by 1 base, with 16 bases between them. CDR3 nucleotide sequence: TGTGCCACCAGCAGGGGCTTGCGGGACGAATCCTACGAGCAGTACTTC. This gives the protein CATSRGLRDESYEQYF.

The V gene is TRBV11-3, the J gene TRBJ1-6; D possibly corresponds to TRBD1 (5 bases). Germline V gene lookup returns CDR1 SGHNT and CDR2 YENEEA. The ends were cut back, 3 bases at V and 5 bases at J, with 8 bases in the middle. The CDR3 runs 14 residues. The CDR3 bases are TGTGCCAGCAGCTTGGGACGTAATAATTCACCCCTCCACTTT. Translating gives CASSLGRNNSPLHF.

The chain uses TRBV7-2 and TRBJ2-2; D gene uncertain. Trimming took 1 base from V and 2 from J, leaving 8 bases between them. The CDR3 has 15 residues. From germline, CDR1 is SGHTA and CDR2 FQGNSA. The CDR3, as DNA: TGTGCCAGCAGCTTAGGGTCTACCAACACCGGGGAGCTGTTTTTT. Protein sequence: CASSLGSTNTGELFF.

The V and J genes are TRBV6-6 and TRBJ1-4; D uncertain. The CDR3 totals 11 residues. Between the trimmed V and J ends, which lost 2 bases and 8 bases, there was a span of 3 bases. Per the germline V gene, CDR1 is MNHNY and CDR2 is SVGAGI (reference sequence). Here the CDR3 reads CASSYTEKLFF. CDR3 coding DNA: TGTGCCAGCAGTTACACCGAAAAACTGTTTTTT.

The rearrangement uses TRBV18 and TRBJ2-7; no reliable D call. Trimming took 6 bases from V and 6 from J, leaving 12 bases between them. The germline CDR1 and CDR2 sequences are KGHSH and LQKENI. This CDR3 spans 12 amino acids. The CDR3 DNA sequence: TGTGCCAGCTCTAATTCGGTGGGCGAGCAGTACTTC. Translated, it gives CASSNSVGEQYF.

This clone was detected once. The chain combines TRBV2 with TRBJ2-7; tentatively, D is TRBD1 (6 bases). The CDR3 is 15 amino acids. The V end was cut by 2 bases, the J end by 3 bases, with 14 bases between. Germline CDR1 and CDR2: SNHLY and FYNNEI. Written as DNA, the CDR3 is TGTGCCAGCAGTGAATCATTAGGACAGAACTACGAGCAGTACTTC. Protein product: CASSESLGQNYEQYF.

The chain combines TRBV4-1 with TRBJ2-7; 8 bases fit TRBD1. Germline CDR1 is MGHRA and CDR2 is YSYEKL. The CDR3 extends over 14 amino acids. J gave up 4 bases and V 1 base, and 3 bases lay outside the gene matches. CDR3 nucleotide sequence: TGCGCCAGCAGCCAAGGAGACAGGGGATACGAGCAGTACTTC. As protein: CASSQGDRGYEQYF.

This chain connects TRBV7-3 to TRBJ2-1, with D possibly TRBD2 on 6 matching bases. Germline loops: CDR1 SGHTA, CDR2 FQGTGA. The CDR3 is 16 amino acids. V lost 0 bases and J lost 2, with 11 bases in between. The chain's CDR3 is CASSLTGSGAYNEQFF. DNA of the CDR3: TGTGCCAGCAGCTTAACGGGTAGCGGAGCCTACAATGAGCAGTTCTTC.

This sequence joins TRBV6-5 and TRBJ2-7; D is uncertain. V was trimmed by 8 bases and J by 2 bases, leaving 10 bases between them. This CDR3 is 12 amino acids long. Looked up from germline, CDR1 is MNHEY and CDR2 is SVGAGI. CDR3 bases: TGTGCCAGCTCGTGGTCTACCTACGAGCAGTACTTC. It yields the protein CASSWSTYEQYF.

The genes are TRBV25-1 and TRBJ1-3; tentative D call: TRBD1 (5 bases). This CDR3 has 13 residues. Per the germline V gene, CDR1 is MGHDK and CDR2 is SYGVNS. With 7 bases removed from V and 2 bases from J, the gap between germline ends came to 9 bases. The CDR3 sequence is CASKSGTGNTIYF. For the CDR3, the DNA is TGTGCCAGCAAGTCAGGGACTGGAAACACCATATATTTT.

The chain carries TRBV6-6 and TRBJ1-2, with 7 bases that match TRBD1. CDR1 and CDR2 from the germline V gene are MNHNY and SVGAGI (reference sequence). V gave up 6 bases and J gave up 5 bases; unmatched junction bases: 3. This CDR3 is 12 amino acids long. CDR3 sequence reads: CASRGQSYGYTF. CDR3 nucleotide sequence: TGTGCCAGCAGGGGACAGTCATATGGCTACACCTTC.

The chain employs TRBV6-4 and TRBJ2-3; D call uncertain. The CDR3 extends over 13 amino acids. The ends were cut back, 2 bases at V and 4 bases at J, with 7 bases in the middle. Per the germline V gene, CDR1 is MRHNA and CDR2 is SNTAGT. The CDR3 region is CASSDGWADTQYF. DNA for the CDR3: TGTGCCAGCAGTGACGGCTGGGCAGATACGCAGTATTTT.

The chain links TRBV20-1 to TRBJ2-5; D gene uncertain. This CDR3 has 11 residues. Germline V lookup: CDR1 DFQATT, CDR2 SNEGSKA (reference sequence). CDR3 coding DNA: TGCAGGACGGGCCCGAAAGAGACCCAGTACTTC. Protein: CRTGPKETQYF.

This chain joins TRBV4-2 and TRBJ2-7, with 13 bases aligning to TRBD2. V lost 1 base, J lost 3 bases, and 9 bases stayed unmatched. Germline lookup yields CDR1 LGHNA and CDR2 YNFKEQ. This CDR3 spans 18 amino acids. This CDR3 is CASSQGLAGGGAHYEQYF. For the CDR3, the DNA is TGTGCCAGCAGCCAAGGACTAGCGGGAGGAGGGGCCCACTACGAGCAGTACTTC.

CDR3 bases: TGCGCCAGCAGCTTGCAAGCGGGAGCCACCGGGGAGCTGTTTTTT. It encodes CASSLQAGATGELFF. This chain connects TRBV5-1 to TRBJ2-2; 8 positions agree with TRBD2. Unmatched junction bases numbered 3, after V lost 1 base and J lost 4 bases. The CDR3 runs 15 residues. The germline gives CDR1 SGHRS, CDR2 YFSETQ.

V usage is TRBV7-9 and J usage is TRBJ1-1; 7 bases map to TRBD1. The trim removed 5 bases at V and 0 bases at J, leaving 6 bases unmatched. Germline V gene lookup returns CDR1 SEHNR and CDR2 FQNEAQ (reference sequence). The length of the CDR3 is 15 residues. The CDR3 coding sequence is TGTGCCAGCAGCCCCAGACAGGGATTGAACACTGAAGCTTTCTTT. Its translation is CASSPRQGLNTEAFF.